Shown below are 14 T cell receptor beta chains from a single sample sequenced in a study of monozygotic twins with inflammatory bowel disease. For each CDR3 protein, TCRdb gives one entry from its re-call of the 5' RACE reads, without DNA. Recorded here are more than 350,000 distinct CDR3 sequences; the top ten clones represent roughly 2.2%. Sequenced material: blood. These receptors all stem from a human donor with ulcerative colitis or Crohn's disease, or a healthy co-twin of an affected twin (not recorded which).

The rearrangement links TRBV28 to TRBJ2-1; TCRdb names TRBD1, which stays unverified in the absence of DNA. Looked up from germline, CDR1 is MDHEN and CDR2 is SYDVKM. This CDR3 comprises 12 residues. CDR3 sequence reads: CASMEKGREQFF.

The chain joins TRBV27 to TRBJ2-7; TCRdb proposes TRBD1, but this gene call is untestable without DNA. CDR3 length: 15 residues. Germline V lookup: CDR1 MNHEY, CDR2 SMNVEV (reference sequence). CDR3 loop: CASSPSQRAGTEQYF.

CDR3 sequence reads: CASSVLGSGSAELFF. The chain uses TRBV9 and TRBJ2-2; TCRdb gives TRBD2 as the D gene, but with no DNA this cannot be confirmed. CDR1 SGDLS and CDR2 YYNGEE come from the germline V gene. The CDR3 has 15 residues.

This CDR3 is CATSDLKGYEQYF. The V gene is TRBV24-1, the J gene TRBJ2-7. CDR3 length: 13 residues. The germline CDR1 and CDR2 sequences are KGHDR and SFDVKD.

The CDR3 reads CASHRGSTQYF. The chain joins TRBV28 to TRBJ2-3; TCRdb lists TRBD1, though no DNA is available to test this call. The germline CDR1 and CDR2 sequences are MDHEN and SYDVKM. The CDR3 has 11 amino acids.

The chain recombines TRBV9 with TRBJ2-7; TCRdb's D call, TRBD1, is unchecked because there is no DNA. Germline V gene sequence: CDR1 SGDLS, CDR2 YYNGEE. This CDR3 contains 14 residues. CDR3 amino acids: CASSAGQGIYEQYF.

V gene TRBV18 combines with J gene TRBJ1-3. The CDR3 contains 17 residues. Germline CDR1 reads KGHSH; CDR2 reads LQKENI. The CDR3 region is CASSPALGARSGNTIYF.

J is TRBJ1-4 and V is TRBV7-2; TCRdb's assignment of TRBD1 cannot be checked, as there is no DNA. Per the germline V gene, CDR1 is SGHTA and CDR2 is FQGNSA. The length of the CDR3 is 15 residues. This CDR3 reads CASSPRTGRVGKLFF.

CDR3 protein: CASREDLNQPQHF. This sequence joins TRBV6-1 and TRBJ1-5. This CDR3 has 13 amino acids. Germline values: CDR1 MNHNS, CDR2 SASEGT.

V gene TRBV9 combines with J gene TRBJ2-2; no DNA is available, so the TRBD2 call from TCRdb remains unchecked. CDR3 length: 16 residues. From germline, CDR1 is SGDLS and CDR2 YYNGEE. The CDR3 sequence is CASSVVVGRNTGELFF.

The chain employs TRBV20-1 and TRBJ2-6; with no DNA, the TCRdb D assignment of TRBD1 cannot be verified. The CDR3 spans 13 residues. From germline, CDR1 is DFQATT and CDR2 SNEGSKA (reference sequence). This chain's CDR3 is CSANGRGANVLTF.

This chain links TRBV6-2 or TRBV6-3 with TRBJ2-2. This CDR3 region has 13 residues. Germline CDR1 is MNHEY and CDR2 is SVGEGT. CDR3 in amino acids: CASSYVFTGELFF.

The V call is TRBV5-6, the J call TRBJ1-1. The CDR3 is 12 amino acids. Looked up from germline, CDR1 is SGHDT and CDR2 is YYEEEE. The CDR3 region is CASSLGPIEAFF.

V usage is TRBV5-1 and J usage is TRBJ2-1; TCRdb proposes TRBD1, but this gene call is untestable without DNA. From germline, CDR1 is SGHRS and CDR2 YFSETQ. This CDR3 spans 16 amino acids. CDR3 sequence reads: CASSLWGESSYNEQFF.